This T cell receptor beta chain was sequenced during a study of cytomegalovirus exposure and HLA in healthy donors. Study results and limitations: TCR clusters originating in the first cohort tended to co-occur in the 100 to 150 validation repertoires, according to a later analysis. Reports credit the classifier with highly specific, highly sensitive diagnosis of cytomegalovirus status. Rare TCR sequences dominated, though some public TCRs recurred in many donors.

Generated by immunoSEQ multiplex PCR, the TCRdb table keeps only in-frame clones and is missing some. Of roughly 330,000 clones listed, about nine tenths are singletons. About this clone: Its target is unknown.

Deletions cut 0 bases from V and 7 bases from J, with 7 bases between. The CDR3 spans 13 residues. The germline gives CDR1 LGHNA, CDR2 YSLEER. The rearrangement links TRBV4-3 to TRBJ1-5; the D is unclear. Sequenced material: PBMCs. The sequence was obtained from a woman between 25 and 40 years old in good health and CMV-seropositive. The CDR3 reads CASSQDGVQPQHF. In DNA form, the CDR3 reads TGCGCCAGCAGCCAAGATGGGGTCCAGCCCCAGCATTTT.